These T cell receptor beta chains were read from a single sample in a study of neurological immune-mediated disorders. TCRdb reanalysed the 5' RACE reads using MiXCR and keeps one entry per CDR3 protein. The sample has around 44,000 distinct CDR3 sequences, about 2.3% seen once. The source material was PBMCs. The receptors originated from a man aged 30-40 years with multiple sclerosis. Each CDR3 is given with its conserved first and last residue. The order of the fields is clone size, J gene, D gene, V gene, CDR3 DNA, CDR3 protein. D genes are given only for firm matches. The listing skips clone size in some rows; elsewhere it reads once, few, many or a size class.

abundance: many
j_gene: TRBJ2-7
d_gene: TRBD1
v_gene: TRBV27
CDR3nt: TGTGCCAGCAGTCTGGGGACAGGGTCTCGTGAGCAGTACTTC
CDR3aa: CASSLGTGSREQYF

abundance: few
j_gene: TRBJ1-1
d_gene: -
v_gene: TRBV20-1
CDR3nt: TGCAGTGCTAGATCACCCGATTCCACTGAAGCTTTCTTT
CDR3aa: CSARSPDSTEAFF

abundance: many
j_gene: TRBJ1-5
d_gene: -
v_gene: TRBV28
CDR3nt: TGTGCCAGCAGTTTACAAACAGGGACTCAGCCCCAGCATTTT
CDR3aa: CASSLQTGTQPQHF

abundance: many
j_gene: TRBJ1-2
d_gene: TRBD1
v_gene: TRBV5-1
CDR3nt: TGCGCCAGCAGCCCCACGGACAGGGGGCGGAATACTTATGGCTACACCTTC
CDR3aa: CASSPTDRGRNTYGYTF

abundance: many
j_gene: TRBJ1-2
d_gene: TRBD1
v_gene: TRBV29-1
CDR3nt: TGCAGCGCCGGTGATCCGACAGGGGGCGCATCGTATGGCTACACCTTC
CDR3aa: CSAGDPTGGASYGYTF

abundance: many
j_gene: TRBJ1-2
d_gene: -
v_gene: TRBV6-5
CDR3nt: TGTGCCAGCCGTACGCCCAAGGGGCCTGGCCGCTACACCTTC
CDR3aa: CASRTPKGPGRYTF

abundance: many
j_gene: TRBJ1-4
d_gene: -
v_gene: TRBV20-1
CDR3nt: TGCAGTGCCTTTGTTGGTGAAAAACTGTTTTTT
CDR3aa: CSAFVGEKLFF

abundance: many
j_gene: TRBJ2-1
d_gene: -
v_gene: TRBV18
CDR3nt: TGTGCCAGCTCACCGACGGGTCCGGGTAATGAGCAGTTCTTC
CDR3aa: CASSPTGPGNEQFF

abundance: many
j_gene: TRBJ2-1
d_gene: TRBD2
v_gene: TRBV20-1
CDR3nt: TGCAGTGCTAGTCTAGCGGGGGATGAGCAGTTCTTC
CDR3aa: CSASLAGDEQFF

abundance: many
j_gene: TRBJ2-7
d_gene: -
v_gene: TRBV6-2/TRBV6-3
CDR3nt: TGTGCCAGCAGTTATCAGAGACAATCCTACGAGCAGTACTTC
CDR3aa: CASSYQRQSYEQYF

abundance: many
j_gene: TRBJ1-4
d_gene: TRBD1
v_gene: TRBV6-6
CDR3nt: TGTGCCAGCAGTTACGGAGAGGGGGCGCCGGGTAATGAAAAACTGTTTTTT
CDR3aa: CASSYGEGAPGNEKLFF

abundance: many
j_gene: TRBJ2-5
d_gene: TRBD2
v_gene: TRBV20-1
CDR3nt: TGCAGTGCTAGAGAGGGCGGGAGGGGAGAGACCCAGTACTTC
CDR3aa: CSAREGGRGETQYF

abundance: many
j_gene: TRBJ2-7
d_gene: -
v_gene: TRBV4-3
CDR3nt: TGCGCCAGCAGCCAAGTTCAGATGAGCTCCTACGAGCAGTACTTC
CDR3aa: CASSQVQMSSYEQYF

abundance: many
j_gene: TRBJ2-5
d_gene: -
v_gene: TRBV20-1
CDR3nt: TGCAGTGCTAGACAGCGTCAGGGACAAGAGACCCAGTACTTC
CDR3aa: CSARQRQGQETQYF

abundance: -
j_gene: TRBJ1-5
d_gene: -
v_gene: TRBV12-3/TRBV12-4
CDR3nt: TGTGCCAGCAGTTTATGGGCGCTGGGGGATATGGGCAATCAGCCCCAGCATTTT
CDR3aa: CASSLWALGDMGNQPQHF

abundance: many
j_gene: TRBJ2-2
d_gene: TRBD2
v_gene: TRBV7-2
CDR3nt: TGTGCCAGCAGCTCCGTCCAGCCGACTAGCGGGAACACCGGGGAGCTGTTTTTT
CDR3aa: CASSSVQPTSGNTGELFF

abundance: many
j_gene: TRBJ2-7
d_gene: -
v_gene: TRBV7-9
CDR3nt: TGTGCCAGCAGCCTTGGGGTCTACGCGGAGCAGTACTTC
CDR3aa: CASSLGVYAEQYF

abundance: many
j_gene: TRBJ2-7
d_gene: -
v_gene: TRBV11-2
CDR3nt: TGTGCCAGCAGCGGACGGGGTAGGGTCATCTACGAGCAGTACTTC
CDR3aa: CASSGRGRVIYEQYF

abundance: many
j_gene: TRBJ2-5
d_gene: -
v_gene: TRBV20-1
CDR3nt: TGCAGTGCTAGAGTAGTAGGGATGGGTATAATGCTGGCCCAGTACTTC
CDR3aa: CSARVVGMGIMLAQYF

abundance: medium-sized
j_gene: TRBJ2-7
d_gene: TRBD2
v_gene: TRBV20-1
CDR3nt: TGCAGTGCTCTAGTGGGGGGGACGCCTTACTTC
CDR3aa: CSALVGGTPYF

abundance: many
j_gene: TRBJ2-6
d_gene: -
v_gene: TRBV28
CDR3nt: TGTGCCAGCAGTCCTTTGACAGCCTCCAAGTCTGGGGCCAACGTCCTGACTTTC
CDR3aa: CASSPLTASKSGANVLTF

abundance: many
j_gene: TRBJ2-5
d_gene: TRBD1
v_gene: TRBV9
CDR3nt: TGTGCCAGCAGCTTCGACAGGGGAGGAGAGACCCAGTACTTC
CDR3aa: CASSFDRGGETQYF

abundance: many
j_gene: TRBJ1-6
d_gene: -
v_gene: TRBV5-5
CDR3nt: TGTGCCAGCAAAGGGGCCCTAGGGTCACCCCTCCACTTT
CDR3aa: CASKGALGSPLHF

abundance: many
j_gene: TRBJ2-1
d_gene: TRBD2
v_gene: TRBV5-6
CDR3nt: TGTGCCAGCAGCTTCCGGCTAGCGGGGGGCCTAGAGCAGTTCTTC
CDR3aa: CASSFRLAGGLEQFF

abundance: many
j_gene: TRBJ1-5
d_gene: TRBD1
v_gene: TRBV6-5
CDR3nt: TGTGCCAGCAGAGGACAGGGCCCAAATCAGCCCCAGCATTTT
CDR3aa: CASRGQGPNQPQHF

abundance: many
j_gene: TRBJ2-7
d_gene: -
v_gene: TRBV3-1
CDR3nt: TGTGCCAGCAGCCGTGGGGTAGAATACGAGCAGTACTTC
CDR3aa: CASSRGVEYEQYF

abundance: few
j_gene: TRBJ2-1
d_gene: TRBD2
v_gene: TRBV25-1
CDR3nt: TGTGCCAGCAGTGACGGTGGGTCTAGCGGGGGCAATGAGCAGTTCTTC
CDR3aa: CASSDGGSSGGNEQFF

abundance: many
j_gene: TRBJ2-3
d_gene: TRBD2
v_gene: TRBV6-1
CDR3nt: TGTGCCAGCAGTGCCGGACTAGCGGGGGGGATGTATAGCACAGATACGCAGTATTTT
CDR3aa: CASSAGLAGGMYSTDTQYF

abundance: many
j_gene: TRBJ2-1
d_gene: TRBD2
v_gene: TRBV7-9
CDR3nt: TGTGCCAGCAGCATGCGGACTAGCGGGTTCTACAATGAGCAGTTCTTC
CDR3aa: CASSMRTSGFYNEQFF

abundance: few
j_gene: TRBJ2-5
d_gene: TRBD2
v_gene: TRBV4-1
CDR3nt: TGCGCCAGCAGCGGACTAGGCGGCTGGGAGACCCAGTACTTC
CDR3aa: CASSGLGGWETQYF

abundance: many
j_gene: TRBJ2-3
d_gene: TRBD1
v_gene: TRBV12-3/TRBV12-4
CDR3nt: TGTGCCAGCAGTCCGGACAGGGGTAGAGATACGCAGTATTTT
CDR3aa: CASSPDRGRDTQYF

abundance: many
j_gene: TRBJ2-2
d_gene: -
v_gene: TRBV6-4
CDR3nt: TGTGCCAGCATCCCGAGCGCGAACACCGGGGAGCTGTTTTTT
CDR3aa: CASIPSANTGELFF

abundance: many
j_gene: TRBJ2-3
d_gene: -
v_gene: TRBV6-4
CDR3nt: TGTGCCTCCAAACGGGACTCCCCGTCGGATACGCAGTATTTT
CDR3aa: CASKRDSPSDTQYF

abundance: few
j_gene: TRBJ2-4
d_gene: TRBD1
v_gene: TRBV7-9
CDR3nt: TGTGCCAGCTCCCGGGACAGGGTGTCAGGGAACATTCAGTACTTC
CDR3aa: CASSRDRVSGNIQYF

abundance: many
j_gene: TRBJ2-2
d_gene: TRBD2
v_gene: TRBV5-1
CDR3nt: TGCGCCAGCAGCCCACGGACTAGCTTTGGCGCCGGGGAGCTGTTTTTT
CDR3aa: CASSPRTSFGAGELFF

abundance: -
j_gene: TRBJ2-2
d_gene: TRBD2
v_gene: TRBV7-6
CDR3nt: TGTGCCAGCAGCTCACCCCGGGGGGGAGACGTCGGGGAGCTGTTTTTT
CDR3aa: CASSSPRGGDVGELFF